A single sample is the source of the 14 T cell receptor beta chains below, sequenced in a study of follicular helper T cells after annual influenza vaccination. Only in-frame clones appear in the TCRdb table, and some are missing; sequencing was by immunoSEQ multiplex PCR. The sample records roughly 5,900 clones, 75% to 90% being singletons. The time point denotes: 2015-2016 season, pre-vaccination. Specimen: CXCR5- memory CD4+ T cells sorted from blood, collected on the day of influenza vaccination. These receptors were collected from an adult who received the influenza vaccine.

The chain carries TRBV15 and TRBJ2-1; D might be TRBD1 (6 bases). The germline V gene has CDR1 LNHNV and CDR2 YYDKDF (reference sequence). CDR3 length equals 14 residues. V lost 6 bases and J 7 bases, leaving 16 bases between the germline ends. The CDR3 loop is CATSNRVSGNEQFF. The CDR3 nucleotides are TGTGCCACCAGTAACAGGGTATCAGGGAATGAGCAGTTCTTC. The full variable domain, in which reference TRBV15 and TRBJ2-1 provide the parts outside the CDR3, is DAMVIQNPRYQVTQFGKPVTLSCSQTLNHNVMYWYQQKSSQAPKLLFHYYDKDFNNEADTPDNFQSRRPNTSFCFLDIRSPGLGDTAMYLCATSNRVSGNEQFFGPGTRLTVL.

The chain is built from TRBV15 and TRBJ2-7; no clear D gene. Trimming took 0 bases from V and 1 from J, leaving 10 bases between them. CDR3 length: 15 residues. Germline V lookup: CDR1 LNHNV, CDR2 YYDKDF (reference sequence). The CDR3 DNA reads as TGTGCCACCAGCAGAGATCCGGTTAGTTCCTACGAGCAGTACTTC. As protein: CATSRDPVSSYEQYF.

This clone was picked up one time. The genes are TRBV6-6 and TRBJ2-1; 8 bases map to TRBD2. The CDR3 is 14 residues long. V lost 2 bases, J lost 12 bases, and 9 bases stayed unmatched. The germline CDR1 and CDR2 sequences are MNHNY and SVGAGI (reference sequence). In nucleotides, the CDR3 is TGTGCCAGCAGTTACCCTTCACATGCGGGGGGGCAGTTCTTC. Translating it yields CASSYPSHAGGQFF.

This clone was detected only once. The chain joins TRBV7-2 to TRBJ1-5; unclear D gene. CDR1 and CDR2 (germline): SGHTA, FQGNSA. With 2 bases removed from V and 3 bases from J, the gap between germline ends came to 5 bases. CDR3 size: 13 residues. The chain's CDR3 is CASSLQNNQPQHF. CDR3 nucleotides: TGTGCCAGCAGCTTACAGAACAATCAGCCCCAGCATTTT.

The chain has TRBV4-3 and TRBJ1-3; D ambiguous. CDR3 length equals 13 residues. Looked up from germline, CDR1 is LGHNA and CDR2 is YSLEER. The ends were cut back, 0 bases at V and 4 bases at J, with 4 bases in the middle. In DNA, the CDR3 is TGCGCCAGCAGCCAAGACTTAGGAAACACCATATATTTT. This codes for CASSQDLGNTIYF.

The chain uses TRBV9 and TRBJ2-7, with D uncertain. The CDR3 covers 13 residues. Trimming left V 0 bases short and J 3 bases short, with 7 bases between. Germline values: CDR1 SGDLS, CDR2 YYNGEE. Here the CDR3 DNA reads TGTGCCAGCAGCGTAGGGGTTTACTACGAGCAGTACTTC. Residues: CASSVGVYYEQYF.

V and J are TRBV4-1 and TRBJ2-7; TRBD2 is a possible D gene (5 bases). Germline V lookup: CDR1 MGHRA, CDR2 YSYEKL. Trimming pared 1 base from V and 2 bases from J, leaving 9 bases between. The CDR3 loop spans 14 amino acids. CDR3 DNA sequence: TGCGCCAGCAGCCAAGGAACGGAGGCCTACGAGCAGTACTTC. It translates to CASSQGTEAYEQYF.

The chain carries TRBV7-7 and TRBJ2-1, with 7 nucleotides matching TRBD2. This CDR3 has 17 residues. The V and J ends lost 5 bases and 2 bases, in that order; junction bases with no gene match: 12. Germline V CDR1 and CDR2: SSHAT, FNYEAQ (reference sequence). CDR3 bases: TGTGCCAGCAGCCCGAGCGACACGGGGAGGGCCTACAATGAGCAGTTCTTC. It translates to CASSPSDTGRAYNEQFF.

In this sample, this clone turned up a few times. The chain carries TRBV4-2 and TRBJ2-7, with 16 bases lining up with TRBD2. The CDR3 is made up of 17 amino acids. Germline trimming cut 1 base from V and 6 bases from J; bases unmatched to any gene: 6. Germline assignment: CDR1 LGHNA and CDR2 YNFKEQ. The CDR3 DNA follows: TGTGCCAGCAGCCAAGTCCAGGGGACTAGCGGGGGGGCCGAGCAGTACTTC. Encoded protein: CASSQVQGTSGGAEQYF.

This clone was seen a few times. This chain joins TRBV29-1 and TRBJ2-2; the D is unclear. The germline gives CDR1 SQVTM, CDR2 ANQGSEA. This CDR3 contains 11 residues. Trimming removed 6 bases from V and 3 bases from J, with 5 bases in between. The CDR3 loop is CSVRDTGELFF. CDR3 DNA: TGCAGCGTACGAGACACCGGGGAGCTGTTTTTT.

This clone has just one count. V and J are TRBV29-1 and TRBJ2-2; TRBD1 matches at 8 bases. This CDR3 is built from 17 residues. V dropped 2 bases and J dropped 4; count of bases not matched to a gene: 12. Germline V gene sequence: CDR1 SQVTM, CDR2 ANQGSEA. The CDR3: CSVEKETTGAGTGELFF. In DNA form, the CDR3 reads TGCAGCGTTGAAAAGGAAACGACAGGGGCAGGCACCGGGGAGCTGTTTTTT.

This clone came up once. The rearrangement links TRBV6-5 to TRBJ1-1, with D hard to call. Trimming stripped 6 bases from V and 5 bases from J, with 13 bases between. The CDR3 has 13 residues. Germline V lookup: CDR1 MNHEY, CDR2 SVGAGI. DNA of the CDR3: TGTGCCAGCAGACCCTCAAGGAGGACTGAAGCTTTCTTT. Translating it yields CASRPSRRTEAFF.

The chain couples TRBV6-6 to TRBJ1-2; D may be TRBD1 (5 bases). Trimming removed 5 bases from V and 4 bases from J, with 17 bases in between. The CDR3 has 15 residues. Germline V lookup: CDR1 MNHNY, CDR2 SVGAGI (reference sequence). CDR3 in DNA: TGTGCCAGCAGTCCGGATGAGGGGTTCTTCTATGGCTACACCTTC. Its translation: CASSPDEGFFYGYTF.

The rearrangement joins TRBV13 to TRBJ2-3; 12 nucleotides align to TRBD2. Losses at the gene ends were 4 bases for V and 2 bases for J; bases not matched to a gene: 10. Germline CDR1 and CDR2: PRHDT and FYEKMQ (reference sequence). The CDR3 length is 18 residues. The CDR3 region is CASSSTGTSGHITDTQYF. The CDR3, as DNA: TGTGCCAGCAGCTCGACCGGGACTAGCGGGCACATCACAGATACGCAGTATTTT.